Described below is a single T cell receptor (beta chain) sequence and its context. What it binds is not known. The same CDR3 is also encoded by other DNA sequences in this sample. These data are taken from a study of shared clonotypes between healthy human individuals. Study findings and constraints: The study found about 4.6% of naive CD4 clonotypes shared across a few donors.

Germline loops: CDR1 LNHDA, CDR2 SQIVND (reference sequence). V lost 5 bases and J lost 3; bases outside the gene matches: 6. The length of the CDR3 is 14 residues. Sequencing used immunoSEQ multiplex PCR; TCRdb keeps in-frame clones, though not all of them. This table has 750,000 to 1,000,000 clones, 80% to 95% appearing once. Naivety among CD8 cells was defined by CD45RO negativity and positive CCR7 selection, thereby excluding terminally differentiated effector memory CD45RA+ cells. The sample consisted of naive CD8+ T cells sorted from blood. V and J are TRBV19 and TRBJ1-2, with TRBD1 matching over 7 bases. This receptor was obtained from a man younger than 40 in good health. The CDR3 nucleotides are TGTGCCAGTAGTCCTTGGACAGGCGACTATGGCTACACCTTC. Translated, it gives CASSPWTGDYGYTF. The whole variable domain, filled in from reference TRBV19 and TRBJ1-2, reads DGGITQSPKYLFRKEGQNVTLSCEQNLNHDAMYWYRQDPGQGLRLIYYSQIVNDFQKGDIAEGYSVSREKKESFPLTVTSAQKNPTAFYLCASSPWTGDYGYTFGSGTRLTVV.